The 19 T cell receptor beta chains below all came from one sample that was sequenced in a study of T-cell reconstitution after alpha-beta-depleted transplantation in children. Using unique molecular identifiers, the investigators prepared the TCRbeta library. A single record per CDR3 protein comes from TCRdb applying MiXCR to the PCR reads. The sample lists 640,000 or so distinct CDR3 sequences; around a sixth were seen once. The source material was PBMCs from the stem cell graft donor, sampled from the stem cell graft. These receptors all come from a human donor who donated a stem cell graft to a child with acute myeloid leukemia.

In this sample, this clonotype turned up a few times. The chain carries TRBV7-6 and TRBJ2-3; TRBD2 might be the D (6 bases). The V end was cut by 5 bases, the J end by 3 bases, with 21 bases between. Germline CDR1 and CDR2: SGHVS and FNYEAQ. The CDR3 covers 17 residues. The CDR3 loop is CASSQWGVTKRTDTQYF. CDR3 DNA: TGTGCCAGCAGCCAATGGGGGGTTACGAAAAGGACAGATACGCAGTATTTT.

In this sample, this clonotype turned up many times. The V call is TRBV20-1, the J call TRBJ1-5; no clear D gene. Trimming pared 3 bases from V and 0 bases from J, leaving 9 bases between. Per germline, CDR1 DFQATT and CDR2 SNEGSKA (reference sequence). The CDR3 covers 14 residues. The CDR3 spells CSASRRNSNQPQHF. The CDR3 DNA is TGCAGTGCTAGTAGGAGGAATAGCAATCAGCCCCAGCATTTT.

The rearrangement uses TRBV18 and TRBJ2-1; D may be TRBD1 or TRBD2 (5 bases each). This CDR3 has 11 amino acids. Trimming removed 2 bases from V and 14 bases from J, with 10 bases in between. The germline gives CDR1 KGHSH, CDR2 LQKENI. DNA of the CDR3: TGTGCCAGCTCACCAGGGACCAATAAGTTCTTC. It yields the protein CASSPGTNKFF. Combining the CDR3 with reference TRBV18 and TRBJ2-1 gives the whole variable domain NAGVMQNPRHLVRRRGQEARLRCSPMKGHSHVYWYRQLPEEGLKFMVYLQKENIIDESGMPKERFSAEFPKEGPSILRIQQVVRGDSAAYFCASSPGTNKFFGPGTRLTVL.

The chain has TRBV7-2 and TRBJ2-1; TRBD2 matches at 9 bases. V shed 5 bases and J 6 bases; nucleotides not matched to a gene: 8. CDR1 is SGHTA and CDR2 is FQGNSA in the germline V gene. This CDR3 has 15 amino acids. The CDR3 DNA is TGTGCCAGCAGCCTACGAGCGGGGGGTCGCAATGAGCAGTTCTTC. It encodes CASSLRAGGRNEQFF.

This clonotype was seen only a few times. The DNA for the CDR3 is TGCAGTGCTAGCCCGAGCTCCTACAATGAGCAGTTCTTC. It is translated as CSASPSSYNEQFF. This chain uses TRBV20-1 with TRBJ2-1; D is undetermined. The CDR3 has 13 amino acids. V lost 3 bases and J lost 0, with 6 bases in between. Germline V gene sequence: CDR1 DFQATT, CDR2 SNEGSKA (reference sequence).

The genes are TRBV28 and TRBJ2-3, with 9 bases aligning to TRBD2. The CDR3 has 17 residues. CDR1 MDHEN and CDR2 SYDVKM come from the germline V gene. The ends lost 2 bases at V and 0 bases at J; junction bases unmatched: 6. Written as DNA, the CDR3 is TGTGCCAGCAGTTTACCCCTAGCGGGGCCGAGCACAGATACGCAGTATTTT. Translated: CASSLPLAGPSTDTQYF.

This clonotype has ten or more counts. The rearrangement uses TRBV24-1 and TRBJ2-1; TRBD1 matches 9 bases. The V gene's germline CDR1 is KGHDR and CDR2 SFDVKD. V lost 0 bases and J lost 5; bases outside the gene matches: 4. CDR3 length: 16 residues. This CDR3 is CATSDLGQGSHNEQFF. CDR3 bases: TGTGCCACCAGTGATTTGGGACAGGGGAGCCACAATGAGCAGTTCTTC.

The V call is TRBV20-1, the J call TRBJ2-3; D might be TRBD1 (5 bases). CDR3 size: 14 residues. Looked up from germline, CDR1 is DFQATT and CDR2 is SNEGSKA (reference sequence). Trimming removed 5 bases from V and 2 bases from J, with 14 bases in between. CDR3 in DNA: TGCAGTGCTTTTGACAGTAAGATCACAGATACGCAGTATTTT. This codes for CSAFDSKITDTQYF.

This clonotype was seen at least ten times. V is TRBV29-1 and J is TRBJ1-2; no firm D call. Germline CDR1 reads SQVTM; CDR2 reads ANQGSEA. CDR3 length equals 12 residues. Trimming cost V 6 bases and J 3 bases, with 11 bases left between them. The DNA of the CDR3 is TGCAGCGTGGGAAACCCTGACTATGGCTACACCTTC. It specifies CSVGNPDYGYTF. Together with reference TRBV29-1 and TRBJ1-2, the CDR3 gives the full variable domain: SAVISQKPSRDICQRGTSLTIQCQVDSQVTMMFWYRQQPGQSLTLIATANQGSEATYESGFVIDKFPISRPNLTFSTLTVSNMSPEDSSIYLCSVGNPDYGYTFGSGTRLTVV.

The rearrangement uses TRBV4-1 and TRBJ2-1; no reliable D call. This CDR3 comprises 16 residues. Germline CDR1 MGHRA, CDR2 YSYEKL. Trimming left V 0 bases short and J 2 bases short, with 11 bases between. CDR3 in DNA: TGCGCCAGCAGCCAAGATTTGACGTCGGCCTACAATGAGCAGTTCTTC. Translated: CASSQDLTSAYNEQFF.

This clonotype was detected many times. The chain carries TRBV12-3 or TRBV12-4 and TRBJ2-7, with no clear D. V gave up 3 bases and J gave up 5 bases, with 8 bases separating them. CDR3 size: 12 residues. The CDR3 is CASSFGKHEQYF. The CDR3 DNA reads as TGTGCCAGCAGTTTTGGGAAGCACGAGCAGTACTTC.

This chain's CDR3 is CATSDPRQGAGYGYTF. CDR3 nucleotide sequence: TGTGCCACCAGTGATCCCCGACAGGGGGCCGGCTATGGCTACACCTTC. This chain uses TRBV24-1 with TRBJ1-2; TRBD1 aligns across 10 bases. Germline V gives CDR1 KGHDR, CDR2 SFDVKD. Trimming at V came to 3 bases and at J to 4 bases, leaving 7 bases not matched to a gene. This CDR3 comprises 16 residues.

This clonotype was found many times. The CDR3 is CSATGGGRGELFF. CDR3 bases: TGCAGTGCTACCGGAGGGGGACGCGGGGAGCTGTTTTTT. This rearrangement joins TRBV20-1 to TRBJ2-2, with D perhaps assigned TRBD1 or TRBD2 (6 bases each). Deletions cut 4 bases from V and 7 bases from J, with 13 bases between. This CDR3 spans 13 amino acids. The V gene's germline CDR1 is DFQATT and CDR2 SNEGSKA (reference sequence).

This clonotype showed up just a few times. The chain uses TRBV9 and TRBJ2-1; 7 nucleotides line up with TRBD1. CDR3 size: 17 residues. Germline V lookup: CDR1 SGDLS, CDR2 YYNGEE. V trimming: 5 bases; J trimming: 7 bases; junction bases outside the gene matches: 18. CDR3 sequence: CASSDLSGDREKNEQFF. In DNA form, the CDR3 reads TGTGCCAGCAGTGACTTATCGGGCGACAGGGAAAAAAATGAGCAGTTCTTC.

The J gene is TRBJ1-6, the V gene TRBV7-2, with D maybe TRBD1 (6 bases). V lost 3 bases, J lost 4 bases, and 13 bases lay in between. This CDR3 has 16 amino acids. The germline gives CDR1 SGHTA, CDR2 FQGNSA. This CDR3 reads CASSLRQQGYNSPLHF. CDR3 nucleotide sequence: TGTGCCAGCAGCTTGAGGCAACAGGGTTATAATTCACCCCTCCACTTT. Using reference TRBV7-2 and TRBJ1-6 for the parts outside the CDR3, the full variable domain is GAGVSQSPSNKVTEKGKDVELRCDPISGHTALYWYRQSLGQGLEFLIYFQGNSAPDKSGLPSDRFSAERTGGSVSTLTIQRTQQEDSAVYLCASSLRQQGYNSPLHFGNGTRLTVT.

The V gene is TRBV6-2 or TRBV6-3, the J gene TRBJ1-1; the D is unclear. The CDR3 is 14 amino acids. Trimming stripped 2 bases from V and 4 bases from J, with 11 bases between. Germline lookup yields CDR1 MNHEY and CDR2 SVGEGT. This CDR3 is CASSYEQRVTEAFF. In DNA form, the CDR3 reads TGTGCCAGCAGTTACGAGCAACGGGTCACTGAAGCTTTCTTT.

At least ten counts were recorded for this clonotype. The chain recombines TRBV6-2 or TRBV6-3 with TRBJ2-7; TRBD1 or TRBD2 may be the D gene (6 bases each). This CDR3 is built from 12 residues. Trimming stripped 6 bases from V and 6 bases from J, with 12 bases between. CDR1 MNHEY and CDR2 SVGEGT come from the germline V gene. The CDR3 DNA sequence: TGTGCCAGCAGCACCGGGGGCCCCGAGCAGTACTTC. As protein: CASSTGGPEQYF.

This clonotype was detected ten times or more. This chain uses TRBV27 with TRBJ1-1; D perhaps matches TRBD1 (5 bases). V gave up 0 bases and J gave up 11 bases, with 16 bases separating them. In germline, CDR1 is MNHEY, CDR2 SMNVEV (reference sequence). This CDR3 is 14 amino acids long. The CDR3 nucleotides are TGTGCCAGCAGTTTATCAGGCCCGGCGGGGGGTGCTTTCTTT. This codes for CASSLSGPAGGAFF.

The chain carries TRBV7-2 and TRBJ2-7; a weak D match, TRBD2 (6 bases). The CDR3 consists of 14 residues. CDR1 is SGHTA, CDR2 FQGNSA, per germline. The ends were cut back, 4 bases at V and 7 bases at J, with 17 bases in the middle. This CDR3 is CASSWDFSMREQYF. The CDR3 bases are TGTGCCAGCAGCTGGGACTTCTCAATGAGGGAGCAGTACTTC.